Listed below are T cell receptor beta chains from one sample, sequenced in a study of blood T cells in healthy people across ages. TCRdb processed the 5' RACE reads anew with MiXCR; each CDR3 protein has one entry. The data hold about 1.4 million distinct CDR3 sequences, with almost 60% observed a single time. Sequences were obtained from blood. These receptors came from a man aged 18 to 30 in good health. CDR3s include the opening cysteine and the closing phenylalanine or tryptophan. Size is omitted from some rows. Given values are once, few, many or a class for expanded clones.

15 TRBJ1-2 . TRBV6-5 CASSYSGQGLNGYTF
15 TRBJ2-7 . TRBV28 CASSTYGTGPYEQYF
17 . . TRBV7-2 CASSPSGGGPSYNEQYF
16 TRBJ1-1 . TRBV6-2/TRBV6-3 CASSYGLGHLNTEAFF
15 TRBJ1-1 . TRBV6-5 CASSHQGQTNTEAFF
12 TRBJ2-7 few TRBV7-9 CASRTGPYEQYF
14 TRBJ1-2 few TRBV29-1 CSVDPGANGYGYTF
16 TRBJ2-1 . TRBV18 CASSLIGRNAYNEQFF
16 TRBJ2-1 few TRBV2 CASRRTSGRANNEQFF
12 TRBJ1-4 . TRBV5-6 CASSEAIGKLFF
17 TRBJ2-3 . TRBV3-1 CASSQSWREDITDTQYF